This passage covers 21 T cell receptor beta chains from one sample sequenced in a study of blood T cells in healthy people across ages. PCR was performed a second time for 7 to 11 cycles using a sample-barcoded 5' primer and a J-beta primer mix. TCRdb re-analysed the 5' RACE reads in MiXCR, keeping a single row per CDR3 protein. The data show about 1.4 million distinct CDR3 sequences, with approximately 60% seen just once and under 8.5% held by the top ten. What was sequenced was blood. The receptor set was obtained from a man younger than 35 in good health.

This clonotype was counted between two and nine times. This rearrangement joins TRBV5-1 to TRBJ2-3; D is uncertain. V gave up 0 bases and J gave up 2 bases, with 10 bases separating them. The CDR3 is 15 residues long. Per the germline V gene, CDR1 is SGHRS and CDR2 is YFSETQ. CDR3 region: CASSLVGSHTDTQYF. CDR3 in DNA: TGCGCCAGCAGCTTGGTGGGTTCCCACACAGATACGCAGTATTTT. The variable domain in full, with the rest retrieved from reference TRBV5-1 and TRBJ2-3, is KAGVTQTPRYLIKTRGQQVTLSCSPISGHRSVSWYQQTPGQGLQFLFEYFSETQRNKGNFPGRFSGRQFSNSRSEMNVSTLELGDSALYLCASSLVGSHTDTQYFGPGTRLTVL.

This clonotype was recorded a few times. The rearrangement uses TRBV25-1 and TRBJ2-7, with D possibly TRBD1 on 6 matching bases. Between the trimmed V and J ends, which lost 2 bases and 5 bases, there was a span of 13 bases. CDR3 length: 14 residues. Germline V gene data show CDR1 as MGHDK and CDR2 as SYGVNS. CDR3 loop: CASSEKHRANEQYF. The CDR3 DNA is TGTGCCAGCAGTGAAAAGCACAGGGCCAACGAGCAGTACTTC.

The V and J genes are TRBV5-1 and TRBJ2-7; D perhaps matches TRBD1 (6 bases). The CDR3 spans 15 residues. V dropped 4 bases and J dropped 0 bases, with 14 bases sitting between them. Germline CDR1 and CDR2: SGHRS and YFSETQ. CDR3 DNA sequence: TGCGCCAGCAGCCCAAGCGAGGGGGTCTCCTACGAGCAGTACTTC. Amino acids: CASSPSEGVSYEQYF.

This clonotype has more than one count but fewer than ten. The chain has TRBV7-2 and TRBJ2-1; TRBD1 is a possible D gene (5 bases). This CDR3 comprises 13 residues. Germline V lookup: CDR1 SGHTA, CDR2 FQGNSA. The ends were cut back, 3 bases at V and 7 bases at J, with 10 bases in the middle. CDR3 nucleotide sequence: TGTGCCAGCAGCTTCCAGGGTTGGAATGAGCAGTTCTTC. Translating gives CASSFQGWNEQFF.

This clonotype was detected a few times. The V gene is TRBV2, the J gene TRBJ1-2; the D is unclear. The CDR3 runs 13 residues. V was cut by 7 bases and J by 2 bases, with 11 bases left in between. Germline CDR1 is SNHLY and CDR2 is FYNNEI. The CDR3 sequence: CASNIRGNYGYTF. Written as DNA, the CDR3 is TGTGCCAGCAATATTCGTGGAAACTATGGCTACACCTTC.

CDR3 loop: CASSLAAGAGGLEQFF. CDR3 bases: TGTGCCAGCAGTTTAGCTGCGGGAGCGGGGGGCCTGGAGCAGTTCTTC. This chain joins TRBV12-3 or TRBV12-4 and TRBJ2-1; 9 bases are a match to TRBD2. The CDR3 length is 16 residues. J lost 10 bases, V lost 0 bases, and 10 bases had no gene match.

V gene TRBV28 combines with J gene TRBJ2-1; D uncertain. Germline assignment: CDR1 MDHEN and CDR2 SYDVKM. The CDR3 consists of 15 residues. Trimming took off 2 bases at V and 5 bases at J, with 13 bases between the two ends. For the CDR3, the DNA is TGTGCCAGCAGTTTAGTAACCCTCCCAAACAATGAGCAGTTCTTC. Amino acid sequence: CASSLVTLPNNEQFF.

The chain employs TRBV20-1 and TRBJ2-7; 10 positions agree with TRBD2. CDR1 and CDR2 (germline): DFQATT, SNEGSKA (reference sequence). The trim removed 3 bases at V and 1 base at J, leaving 18 bases unmatched. CDR3 length: 19 residues. CDR3 in amino acids: CSASFRGRLAGVTSYEQYF. The CDR3 nucleotides are TGCAGTGCTAGTTTCAGGGGGCGGCTAGCGGGGGTTACTTCCTACGAGCAGTACTTC.

The chain is built from TRBV5-1 and TRBJ1-1; perhaps TRBD1 as D (5 bases). V was pared by 1 base and J by 3 bases, with 13 bases between. From germline, CDR1 is SGHRS and CDR2 YFSETQ. This CDR3 has 15 residues. The CDR3 reads CASSLLPREDTEAFF. The CDR3 nucleotides read TGCGCCAGCAGCTTGCTGCCCAGGGAGGACACTGAAGCTTTCTTT.

Only a few counts were recorded for this clonotype. This chain uses TRBV19 with TRBJ1-2, with 7 nucleotides matching TRBD1. CDR3 length: 16 amino acids. V was pared by 5 bases and J by 3 bases, with 12 bases of the junction left unmatched. From germline, CDR1 is LNHDA and CDR2 SQIVND (reference sequence). CDR3 coding DNA: TGTGCCAGTAGTTCCGAACCGGGACAGACTTACTATGGCTACACCTTC. Protein sequence: CASSSEPGQTYYGYTF.

The CDR3 here is CASSRTNPDRGGEQYF. The CDR3 nucleotides read TGTGCCAGCAGTCGGACCAACCCGGACAGGGGTGGGGAGCAGTACTTC. This chain connects TRBV12-3 or TRBV12-4 to TRBJ2-5; 9 bases match TRBD1. The CDR3 is 16 residues long. The trim removed 5 bases at V and 11 bases at J, leaving 18 bases unmatched.

V gene TRBV10-2 combines with J gene TRBJ2-6; D is uncertain. The germline V gene encodes CDR1 WSHSY and CDR2 SAAADI. This CDR3 region has 11 residues. Trimming took off 8 bases at V and 4 bases at J, with 3 bases between the two ends. The CDR3 loop reads CASLGANVLTF. The CDR3 DNA sequence: TGCGCCAGCCTCGGGGCCAACGTCCTGACTTTC.

V gene TRBV6-6 combines with J gene TRBJ2-1; 9 bases agree with TRBD1. The germline V gene has CDR1 MNHNY and CDR2 SVGAGI (reference sequence). J lost 6 bases, V lost 1 base, and 4 bases had no gene match. The CDR3 extends over 15 amino acids. The CDR3 DNA sequence: TGTGCCAGCAGTTACTGGGACAGGGTAATCAATGAGCAGTTCTTC. This codes for CASSYWDRVINEQFF.

The rearrangement uses TRBV4-3 and TRBJ2-4; D unclear. The assigned J gene may be wrong: the sequence end matches TRBJ2-7 better. The germline V gene encodes CDR1 LGHNA and CDR2 YSLEER. CDR3 length: 16 residues. CDR3 bases: TGCGCCAGCAGCCAATCTAGTGAGCATTACCCGAGCGAGCAGTACTTC. Protein sequence: CASSQSSEHYPSEQYF.

This clonotype has a handful of counts. The chain joins TRBV28 to TRBJ2-4; the D gene is possibly TRBD1 (5 bases). V was trimmed by 5 bases and J by 2 bases, leaving 13 bases between them. Germline CDR1 reads MDHEN; CDR2 reads SYDVKM. There are 15 residues in the CDR3. The CDR3 region has the DNA TGTGCCAGCAGTACCCTCCAGGGATCCAAAAACATTCAGTACTTC. This translates into CASSTLQGSKNIQYF.

The rearrangement joins TRBV6-5 to TRBJ2-5, with 8 nucleotides matching TRBD2. TRBJ2-7 explains the end of the DNA better; the J call may be wrong. This CDR3 region has 17 residues. The germline V gene encodes CDR1 MNHEY and CDR2 SVGAGI. As DNA, the CDR3 is TGTGCCAGCAGTTCGATTTCGGGAGGGAAGGTGTTCTACGAGCAGTACTTC. Translated: CASSSISGGKVFYEQYF.

The rearrangement joins TRBV25-1 to TRBJ1-6; 7 nucleotides agree with TRBD1. The CDR3 totals 15 residues. From germline, CDR1 is MGHDK and CDR2 SYGVNS. J gave up 5 bases and V 0 bases, and 1 base lay outside the gene matches. CDR3 nucleotide sequence: TGTGCCAGCAGTGAATACGGGACAGATAATTCACCCCTCCACTTT. Residues: CASSEYGTDNSPLHF.

V gene TRBV4-2 combines with J gene TRBJ2-3; 7 positions match TRBD2. Germline loops: CDR1 LGHNA, CDR2 YNFKEQ. This CDR3 has 19 amino acids. Trimming at V came to 0 bases and at J to 0 bases, leaving 12 bases not matched to a gene. CDR3 residues: CASSQDYTRASGSTDTQYF. As DNA, the CDR3 is TGTGCCAGCAGCCAAGATTATACAAGGGCTAGCGGAAGCACAGATACGCAGTATTTT.

This clonotype was seen only a few times. The V call is TRBV20-1, the J call TRBJ2-1; 14 nucleotides match TRBD2. The V gene end was trimmed by 2 bases and the J gene end by 4 bases; junction bases not matched to a gene: 10. Germline V CDR1 and CDR2: DFQATT, SNEGSKA (reference sequence). The CDR3 has 18 amino acids. The CDR3 nucleotides are TGCAGTGCTAGACCGCCACGGACTAGCGGGGGGTTATACAATGAGCAGTTCTTC. Translation: CSARPPRTSGGLYNEQFF.

The chain joins TRBV7-2 to TRBJ2-1; D is ambiguous. Trimming took 1 base from V and 4 from J, leaving 8 bases between them. The germline gives CDR1 SGHTA, CDR2 FQGNSA. The CDR3 extends over 14 amino acids. CDR3 bases: TGTGCCAGCAGCTTAGACACATTTTACAATGAGCAGTTCTTC. It is translated as CASSLDTFYNEQFF.

The rearrangement joins TRBV6-6 to TRBJ1-5; 7 nucleotides match TRBD1. Germline V CDR1 and CDR2: MNHNY, SVGAGI (reference sequence). The CDR3 has 13 residues. V lost 6 bases and J lost 4; bases outside the gene matches: 3. In nucleotides, the CDR3 is TGTGCCAGCAGCATGGACAGGAATCAGCCCCAGCATTTT. It is translated as CASSMDRNQPQHF.